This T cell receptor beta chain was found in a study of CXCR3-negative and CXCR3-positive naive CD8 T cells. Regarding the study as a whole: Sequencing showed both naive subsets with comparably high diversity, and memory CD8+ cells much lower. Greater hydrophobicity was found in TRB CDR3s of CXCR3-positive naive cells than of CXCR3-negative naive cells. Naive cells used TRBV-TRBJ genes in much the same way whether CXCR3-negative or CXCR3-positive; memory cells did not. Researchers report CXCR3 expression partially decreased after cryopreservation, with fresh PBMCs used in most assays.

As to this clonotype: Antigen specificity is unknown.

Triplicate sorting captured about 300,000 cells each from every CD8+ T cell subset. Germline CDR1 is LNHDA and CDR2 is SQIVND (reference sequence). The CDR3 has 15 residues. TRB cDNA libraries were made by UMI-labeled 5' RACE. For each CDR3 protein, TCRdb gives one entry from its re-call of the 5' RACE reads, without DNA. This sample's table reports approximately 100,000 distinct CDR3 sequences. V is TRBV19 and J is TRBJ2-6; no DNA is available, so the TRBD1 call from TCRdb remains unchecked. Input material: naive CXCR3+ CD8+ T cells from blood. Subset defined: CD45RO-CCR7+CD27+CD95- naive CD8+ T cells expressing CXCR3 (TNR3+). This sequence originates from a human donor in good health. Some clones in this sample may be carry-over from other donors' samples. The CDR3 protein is CASSIWGPGANVLTF.